Presented here are 26 T cell receptor beta chains from one specimen sequenced in a study of T cells in Graves' hyperthyroidism and ophthalmopathy. RNA transcripts gave rise to amplified TCR beta CDR3 regions. First-round RT-PCR with HTBI primers amplified the TCR CDR3 region. TCRdb reprocessed the multiplex PCR reads with MiXCR, giving one entry per CDR3 protein. The table shows around 600,000 distinct CDR3 sequences, with roughly 15% occurring only once. Sequencing used blood. These receptors were taken from a woman in her thirties or forties with Graves' ophthalmopathy.

This clonotype was seen many times. This chain connects TRBV27 to TRBJ1-2, with 7 nucleotides matching TRBD1. CDR3 length equals 13 residues. The J segment lost 8 bases and the V segment lost 4 bases, leaving 7 bases of the junction unmatched. Germline loops: CDR1 MNHEY, CDR2 SMNVEV (reference sequence). CDR3 residues: CASSSTGAWGYTF. The CDR3 DNA is TGTGCCAGCAGTTCTACAGGGGCATGGGGCTACACCTTC.

This clonotype was counted a few times. V is TRBV14 and J is TRBJ2-5, with D unclear. The germline V gene has CDR1 SGHDN and CDR2 FVKESK. V was pared by 0 bases and J by 2 bases, with 13 bases between. The length of the CDR3 is 16 residues. CDR3 bases: TGTGCCAGCAGCCAAGATTGGCCAGGATGGCAAGAGACCCAGTACTTC. Its translation: CASSQDWPGWQETQYF.

The chain is built from TRBV3-1 and TRBJ1-6; 9 nucleotides agree with TRBD1. Looked up from germline, CDR1 is LGHDT and CDR2 is YNNKEL (reference sequence). V trimming: 5 bases; J trimming: 9 bases; junction bases outside the gene matches: 8. The CDR3 totals 15 residues. Written as DNA, the CDR3 is TGTGCCAGCAGCGTAAACCCGGGACAGGGTTCACCCCTCCACTTT. Translating it yields CASSVNPGQGSPLHF.

This clonotype has a count of ten or more. The rearrangement uses TRBV2 and TRBJ2-5; D call uncertain. Looked up from germline, CDR1 is SNHLY and CDR2 is FYNNEI. The V and J ends lost 5 bases and 2 bases respectively, with 9 bases between them. The CDR3 totals 13 residues. The CDR3 region has the DNA TGTGCCAGCAGTACCCTCGGACAAGAGACCCAGTACTTC. This sequence encodes CASSTLGQETQYF.

This clonotype was detected a few times. The J gene is TRBJ2-1, the V gene TRBV15; 10 positions agree with TRBD2. The V and J ends lost 5 bases and 7 bases, in that order; junction bases with no gene match: 14. CDR1 is LNHNV, CDR2 YYDKDF, per germline (reference sequence). The CDR3 length is 17 residues. The CDR3 DNA reads as TGTGCCACCAGCTCTCAGACAGCTAGCGGGAGAGGGAATGAGCAGTTCTTC. It specifies CATSSQTASGRGNEQFF.

Ten or more counts support this clonotype. This chain links TRBV20-1 with TRBJ2-5; 9 positions match TRBD2. In germline, CDR1 is DFQATT, CDR2 SNEGSKA (reference sequence). The CDR3 loop spans 12 amino acids. V lost 5 bases, J lost 5 bases, and 3 bases stayed unmatched. This chain's CDR3 is CSAGRGGETQYF. CDR3 sequence (DNA): TGCAGTGCTGGGCGGGGGGGCGAGACCCAGTACTTC.

This clonotype has more than one count but fewer than ten. The rearrangement links TRBV19 to TRBJ1-5; no clear D. V shed 7 bases and J shed 0 bases, with 16 bases lying between them. CDR3 length equals 16 residues. Per germline, CDR1 LNHDA and CDR2 SQIVND (reference sequence). The CDR3 spells CASTPGWVGSNQPQHF. CDR3 DNA: TGTGCCAGTACCCCGGGGTGGGTAGGTAGCAATCAGCCCCAGCATTTT.

This clonotype was seen many times. This chain joins TRBV28 and TRBJ1-1; perhaps TRBD1 as D (5 bases). This CDR3 is built from 14 residues. Germline CDR1 reads MDHEN; CDR2 reads SYDVKM. Between the trimmed V and J ends, which lost 5 bases and 6 bases, there was a span of 16 bases. CDR3 coding DNA: TGTGCCAGCAGTCCCGGCGGGCCGGGGCCTGAAGCTTTCTTT. Translated, it gives CASSPGGPGPEAFF.

The chain's CDR3 is CASSLGVSGKETQYF. The DNA for the CDR3 is TGTGCCAGCAGCTTAGGGGTTAGCGGGAAAGAGACCCAGTACTTC. The chain couples TRBV7-2 to TRBJ2-5; 8 bases are a match to TRBD2. This CDR3 contains 15 residues. CDR1 is SGHTA and CDR2 is FQGNSA in the germline V gene. V dropped 1 base and J dropped 3; count of bases not matched to a gene: 4.

This clonotype was counted ten times or more. The chain couples TRBV5-1 to TRBJ2-1; D possibly corresponds to TRBD2 (6 bases). CDR3 length: 13 residues. Deletions cut 0 bases from V and 5 bases from J, with 6 bases between. In germline, CDR1 is SGHRS, CDR2 YFSETQ. In DNA form, the CDR3 reads TGCGCCAGCAGCTTGGGGGGGGACAATGAGCAGTTCTTC. Protein: CASSLGGDNEQFF.

This clonotype was observed at least ten times. The chain employs TRBV18 and TRBJ2-5; D is possibly TRBD1 (6 bases). The CDR3 loop spans 14 amino acids. CDR1 and CDR2 from the germline V gene are KGHSH and LQKENI. The V end was cut by 6 bases, the J end by 2 bases, with 13 bases between. The CDR3 DNA follows: TGTGCCAGCTCGCAACAGACAGGACAAGAGACCCAGTACTTC. It is translated as CASSQQTGQETQYF. Using reference TRBV18 and TRBJ2-5 for the parts outside the CDR3, the full variable domain is NAGVMQNPRHLVRRRGQEARLRCSPMKGHSHVYWYRQLPEEGLKFMVYLQKENIIDESGMPKERFSAEFPKEGPSILRIQQVVRGDSAAYFCASSQQTGQETQYFGPGTRLLVL.

This rearrangement joins TRBV9 to TRBJ2-5; D gene unclear. Germline V gives CDR1 SGDLS, CDR2 YYNGEE. Trimming pared 0 bases from V and 2 bases from J, leaving 5 bases between. This CDR3 contains 13 residues. CDR3: CASSVDLQETQYF. For the CDR3, the DNA is TGTGCCAGCAGCGTAGACCTTCAAGAGACCCAGTACTTC.

This clonotype was counted ten times or more. The V gene is TRBV18, the J gene TRBJ1-2; TRBD1 agrees at 7 bases. Germline V gene sequence: CDR1 KGHSH, CDR2 LQKENI. V was pared by 2 bases and J by 7 bases, with 10 bases of the junction left unmatched. The CDR3 totals 15 residues. Written as DNA, the CDR3 is TGTGCCAGCTCACCAGAGAACCACAGGGGAGCTGGCTACACCTTC. This codes for CASSPENHRGAGYTF.

This clonotype has a count of ten or more. V and J are TRBV12-3 or TRBV12-4 and TRBJ2-1; tentative D call: TRBD2 (7 bases). V shed 4 bases and J shed 6 bases, with 19 bases lying between them. CDR3 size: 16 residues. The CDR3 nucleotides read TGTGCCAGCAGTTCACCGGGTGAGGGGGGGAGCAATGAGCAGTTCTTC. Its translation is CASSSPGEGGSNEQFF.

V and J are TRBV10-2 and TRBJ1-2; D ambiguous. This CDR3 has 18 amino acids. Germline CDR1 and CDR2: WSHSY and SAAADI. Between the trimmed V and J ends, which lost 6 bases and 4 bases, there was a span of 27 bases. The CDR3 spells CASSTNPPSNTGSYGYTF. In nucleotides, the CDR3 is TGCGCCAGCAGCACGAACCCCCCATCAAACACGGGGAGCTATGGCTACACCTTC.

This clonotype has ten or more counts. The chain has TRBV30 and TRBJ1-3, with D hard to call. The CDR3 covers 11 residues. V shed 4 bases and J shed 4 bases, with 5 bases lying between them. Germline V gene lookup returns CDR1 GTSNPN and CDR2 SVGIG (reference sequence). The CDR3 loop reads CAWNTGNTIYF. The CDR3 bases are TGTGCCTGGAACACGGGAAACACCATATATTTT. Based on the CDR3 plus reference TRBV30 and TRBJ1-3, the full variable domain is SQTIHQWPATLVQPVGSPLSLECTVEGTSNPNLYWYRQAAGRGLQLLFYSVGIGQISSEVPQNLSASRPQDRQFILSSKKLLLSDSGFYLCAWNTGNTIYFGEGSWLTVV.

The chain combines TRBV19 with TRBJ2-7, with 7 nucleotides matching TRBD2. The V and J ends lost 4 bases and 4 bases, in that order; junction bases with no gene match: 7. The germline CDR1 and CDR2 sequences are LNHDA and SQIVND (reference sequence). CDR3 length: 14 residues. Written as DNA, the CDR3 is TGTGCCAGTAGTAACGCGGGAGCACATTACGAGCAGTACTTC. Its translation: CASSNAGAHYEQYF.

This clonotype was counted a few times. This chain connects TRBV7-9 to TRBJ1-1; no clear D. Trimming pared 1 base from V and 3 bases from J, leaving 9 bases between. CDR1 and CDR2 (germline): SEHNR, FQNEAQ (reference sequence). This CDR3 region has 14 residues. CDR3 in DNA: TGTGCCAGCAGCTTAGGACGAGCGGACACTGAAGCTTTCTTT. It specifies CASSLGRADTEAFF. Looking up the rest from reference TRBV7-9 and TRBJ1-1 gives the full variable domain: DTGVSQNPRHKITKRGQNVTFRCDPISEHNRLYWYRQTLGQGPEFLTYFQNEAQLEKSRLLSDRFSAERPKGSFSTLEIQRTEQGDSAMYLCASSLGRADTEAFFGQGTRLTVV.

This clonotype was counted many times. This chain links TRBV20-1 with TRBJ2-1, with 7 bases matching TRBD2. The germline gives CDR1 DFQATT, CDR2 SNEGSKA (reference sequence). After removal of 5 bases from V and 4 bases from J, the junction contained 2 bases not matched to a gene. CDR3 length: 12 amino acids. CDR3 protein: CSALRGYNEQFF. The CDR3 bases are TGCAGTGCTTTGCGGGGGTACAATGAGCAGTTCTTC.

This clonotype was observed many times. The gene calls are TRBV28 and TRBJ2-7; D may correspond to TRBD1 or TRBD2 (5 bases each). The V and J ends lost 3 bases and 3 bases respectively, with 15 bases between them. The CDR3 has 15 amino acids. The germline gives CDR1 MDHEN, CDR2 SYDVKM. CDR3 sequence reads: CASSFRGALLYEQYF. The CDR3 nucleotides are TGTGCCAGCAGTTTTAGAGGGGCCCTCCTCTACGAGCAGTACTTC.

This clonotype was seen many times. The CDR3 loop is CASSLGGPEKLFF. CDR3 bases: TGTGCCAGCAGCTTAGGGGGACCGGAAAAACTGTTTTTT. The chain recombines TRBV7-9 with TRBJ1-4; TRBD1 might be the D (5 bases). The germline V and J ends were trimmed by 1 base and 8 bases, with 8 bases remaining between them. Germline V lookup: CDR1 SEHNR, CDR2 FQNEAQ (reference sequence). This CDR3 contains 13 residues.

This clonotype came up many times. This chain joins TRBV12-3 or TRBV12-4 and TRBJ1-4, with D possibly TRBD1 on 6 matching bases. The V and J ends lost 5 bases and 7 bases respectively, with 11 bases between them. The CDR3 is made up of 13 amino acids. The CDR3 nucleotides read TGTGCCAGCAGTCTTAGGACAGCTGAAAAACTGTTTTTT. Translated: CASSLRTAEKLFF.

This clonotype was picked up a small number of times. Its ends do not fully match the called genes, so a read error is possible. The rearrangement uses TRBV7-9 and TRBJ2-3; TRBD2 matches 7 bases. From germline, CDR1 is SEHNR and CDR2 FQNEAQ (reference sequence). The CDR3 extends over 12 amino acids. CDR3 loop: CVSSPTSDTQYF. The DNA for the CDR3 is TGTGTCAGCAGTCCGACTAGCGATACGCAGTATTTT.

This clonotype was counted ten times or more. This sequence joins TRBV29-1 and TRBJ2-1; TRBD2 might be the D (6 bases). This CDR3 region has 14 residues. Per germline, CDR1 SQVTM and CDR2 ANQGSEA. V lost 4 bases and J lost 0, with 10 bases in between. In nucleotides, the CDR3 is TGCAGCGTTGCTAGCGCAAGCTCCTACAATGAGCAGTTCTTC. It is translated as CSVASASSYNEQFF.

This chain uses TRBV9 with TRBJ2-5; the D gene is possibly TRBD2 (6 bases). Germline assignment: CDR1 SGDLS and CDR2 YYNGEE. The CDR3 runs 17 residues. Trimming pared 0 bases from V and 1 base from J, leaving 16 bases between. This CDR3 is CASSVGVIAEAQETQYF. For the CDR3, the DNA is TGTGCCAGCAGCGTAGGGGTGATAGCGGAGGCCCAAGAGACCCAGTACTTC.

At least ten counts were recorded for this clonotype. The chain employs TRBV30 and TRBJ2-7, with D perhaps matching TRBD1 or TRBD2 (5 bases each). Between the trimmed V and J ends, which lost 1 base and 4 bases, there was a span of 5 bases. This CDR3 region has 11 residues. CDR1 and CDR2 from the germline V gene are GTSNPN and SVGIG (reference sequence). For the CDR3, the DNA is TGTGCCTGGAGTGGGGGGTACGAGCAGTACTTC. This translates into CAWSGGYEQYF.